This T cell receptor beta chain was sequenced during a study of blood T cell repertoires in COVID-19. Profiling relied on immunoSEQ multiplex PCR, and the TCRdb table lists in-frame clones only, not all of them. The repertoire holds roughly 150,000 clones, with around 80% as singletons. The CDR3 length is 17 residues. Trimming took 0 bases from V and 4 from J; bases not matched to a gene: 3. CDR1 is MNHEY and CDR2 is SVGEGT in the germline V gene. Sequenced input: peripheral blood. This sequence joins TRBV6-2 or TRBV6-3 and TRBJ2-5; TRBD2 matches 15 bases. The clonotype originates from a woman in her 70s who had recovered from COVID-19. CDR3 in amino acids: CASSYSMGLAGGETQYF. CDR3 coding DNA: TGTGCCAGCAGTTACTCGATGGGACTAGCGGGGGGAGAGACCCAGTACTTC.